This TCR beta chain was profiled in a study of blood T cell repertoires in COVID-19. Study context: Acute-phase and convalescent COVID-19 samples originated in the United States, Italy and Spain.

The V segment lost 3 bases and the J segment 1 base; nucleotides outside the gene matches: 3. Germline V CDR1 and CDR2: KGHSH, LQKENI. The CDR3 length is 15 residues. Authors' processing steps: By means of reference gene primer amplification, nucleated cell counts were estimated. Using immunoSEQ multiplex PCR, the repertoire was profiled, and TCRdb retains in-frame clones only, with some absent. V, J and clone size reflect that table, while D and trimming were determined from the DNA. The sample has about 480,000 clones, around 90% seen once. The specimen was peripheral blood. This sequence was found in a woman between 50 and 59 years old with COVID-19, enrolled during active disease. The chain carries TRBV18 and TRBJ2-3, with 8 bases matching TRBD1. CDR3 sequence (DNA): TGTGCCAGCTCACCTAGACAGGGGCGCACAGATACGCAGTATTTT. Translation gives CASSPRQGRTDTQYF.